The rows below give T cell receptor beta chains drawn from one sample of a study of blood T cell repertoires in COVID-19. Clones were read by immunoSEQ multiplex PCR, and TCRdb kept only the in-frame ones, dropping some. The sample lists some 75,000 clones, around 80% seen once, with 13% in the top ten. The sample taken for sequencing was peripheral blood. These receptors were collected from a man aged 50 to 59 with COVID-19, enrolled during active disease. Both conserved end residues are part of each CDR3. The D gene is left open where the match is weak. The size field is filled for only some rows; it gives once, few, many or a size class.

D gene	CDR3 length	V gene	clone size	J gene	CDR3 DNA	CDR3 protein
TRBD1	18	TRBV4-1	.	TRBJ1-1	TGCGCCAGCAGCCAAGAAGGCCGACAGGGGGTTAAGAACACTGAAGCTTTCTTT	CASSQEGRQGVKNTEAFF
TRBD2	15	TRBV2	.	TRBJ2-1	TGTGCCAGCAGTCTGGGACTAGCGGGAGGAGATGAGCAGTTCTTC	CASSLGLAGGDEQFF
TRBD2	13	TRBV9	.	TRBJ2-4	TGTGCCAGCAGCGTAGGCGGGAGGAACATTCAGTACTTC	CASSVGGRNIQYF
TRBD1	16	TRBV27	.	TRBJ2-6	TGTGCCAGCAGTCCACAGGGGGCAGCTGGGGCCAACGTCCTGACTTTC	CASSPQGAAGANVLTF
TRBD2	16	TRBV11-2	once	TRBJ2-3	TGTGCCAGCAGCTCCGACCGGACTAGCGGGGCCGATACGCAGTATTTT	CASSSDRTSGADTQYF
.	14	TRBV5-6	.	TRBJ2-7	TGTGCCAGCAGCTTGATGAGCTACTCCTACGAGCAGTACTTC	CASSLMSYSYEQYF
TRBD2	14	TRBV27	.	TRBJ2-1	TGTGCCAGCAAACTAGCGGGAGCGGACAATGAGCAGTTCTTC	CASKLAGADNEQFF
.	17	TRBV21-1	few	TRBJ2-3	TGTGCCAGCACCTATCCCGAAGCGGGAGGTTCTACAGATACGCAGTATTTT	CASTYPEAGGSTDTQYF
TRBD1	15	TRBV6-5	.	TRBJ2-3	TGTGCCAGCAGTTACAGGGCAGGGGGCGCGGATACGCAGTATTTT	CASSYRAGGADTQYF
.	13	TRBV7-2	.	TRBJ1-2	TGTGCCAGCTCACCGGGGAGCAACTATGGCTACACCTTC	CASSPGSNYGYTF
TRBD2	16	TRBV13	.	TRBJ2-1	TGTGCCAGCAGCCGACCGACTAGCGGGAGCGGCAATGAGCAGTTCTTC	CASSRPTSGSGNEQFF
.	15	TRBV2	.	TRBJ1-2	TGTGCCAGCAGTGAATCCCGGACAGACGGCAATGGCTACACCTTC	CASSESRTDGNGYTF
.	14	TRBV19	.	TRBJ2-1	TGTGCCAGTTCCGCCGCCAGGGGCTACAATGAGCAGTTCTTC	CASSAARGYNEQFF
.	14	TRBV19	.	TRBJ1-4	TGTGCCAGTATGGGGGGAGTAGCTAATGAAAAACTGTTTTTT	CASMGGVANEKLFF
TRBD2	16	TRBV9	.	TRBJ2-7	TGTGCCAGCAGCGGCGGGACTAGCGGGAACCGCGGGGAGCAGTACTTC	CASSGGTSGNRGEQYF
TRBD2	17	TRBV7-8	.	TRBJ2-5	TGTGCCAGCAGCTTAGTCAGAGCGGGAGGCCTCCAAGAGACCCAGTACTTC	CASSLVRAGGLQETQYF
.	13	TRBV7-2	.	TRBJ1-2	TGTGCCAGCAGCTTAGCCGAGGGAGGTGGCTACACCTTC	CASSLAEGGGYTF
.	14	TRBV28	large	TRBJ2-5	TGTGCCAGCAGGAACAGGGCAGGGCAAGAGACCCAGTACTTC	CASRNRAGQETQYF
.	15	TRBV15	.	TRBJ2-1	TGTGCCACCAGCAGAGAACAGGGATGGAACAATGAGCAGTTCTTC	CATSREQGWNNEQFF